Below are 30 T cell receptor beta chains sequenced from a single sample in a study of T cell responses to AZD1222 COVID-19 vaccine. Produced via immunoSEQ multiplex PCR; TCRdb's table is partial and in-frame only. This sample has 80,000 to 100,000 clones; just over 85% occur once, and the top ten carry 10%. This material consisted of peripheral blood, taken on day 0 of MenACWY control vaccination. Every receptor here comes from an adult in good health.

The chain joins TRBV9 to TRBJ2-1; no firm D call. V was clipped by 3 bases and J by 5 bases, with 9 bases between them. Germline-derived CDR1 and CDR2 are SGDLS and YYNGEE. The CDR3 sequence is 13 residues long. CDR3 in DNA: TGTGCCAGCAGCGCCCGTGGGGACAATGAGCAGTTCTTC. This gives the protein CASSARGDNEQFF.

The rearrangement uses TRBV4-2 and TRBJ2-3, with 13 bases matching TRBD2. This CDR3 contains 18 residues. Germline lookup yields CDR1 LGHNA and CDR2 YNFKEQ. The ends lost 2 bases at V and 0 bases at J; junction bases unmatched: 5. The CDR3, as DNA: TGTGCCAGCAGCCAACAAGGACTAGCGGGGGCAAGCACAGATACGCAGTATTTT. This codes for CASSQQGLAGASTDTQYF.

This clone was counted a single time. The chain has TRBV18 and TRBJ1-4; maybe TRBD1 (6 bases). The CDR3 consists of 14 residues. Germline V gene sequence: CDR1 KGHSH, CDR2 LQKENI. Trimming removed 6 bases from V and 7 bases from J, with 15 bases in between. The CDR3 region is CASSSTRDIEKLFF. The CDR3 DNA sequence: TGTGCCAGCTCCTCGACCCGGGACATTGAAAAACTGTTTTTT.

This clone was found once. The rearrangement joins TRBV5-8 to TRBJ1-6; the D gene is possibly TRBD1 (6 bases). Trimming removed 4 bases from V and 9 bases from J, with 17 bases in between. This CDR3 comprises 15 residues. Germline CDR1 and CDR2: SGHTS and YDEGEE. The CDR3 sequence: CASSTGTRGGSPLHF. In nucleotides, the CDR3 is TGTGCCAGCAGCACCGGGACCAGGGGAGGTTCACCCCTCCACTTT. The full variable domain, its missing parts supplied by reference TRBV5-8 and TRBJ1-6, is EAGVTQSPTHLIKTRGQQATLRCSPISGHTSVYWYQQALGLGLQFLLWYDEGEERNRGNFPPRFSGRQFPNYSSELNVNALELEDSALYLCASSTGTRGGSPLHFGNGTRLTVT.

V gene TRBV5-6 combines with J gene TRBJ2-7, with D uncertain. V was cut by 0 bases and J by 1 base, with 5 bases left in between. The CDR3 is 13 amino acids. CDR1 and CDR2 (germline): SGHDT, YYEEEE. The CDR3 nucleotides read TGTGCCAGCAGCTTGGGTCAGTCCTACGAGCAGTACTTC. Protein sequence: CASSLGQSYEQYF.

The chain joins TRBV27 to TRBJ2-4; D is unclear. V lost 1 base and J 1 base, leaving 8 bases between the germline ends. The CDR3 consists of 15 residues. Looked up from germline, CDR1 is MNHEY and CDR2 is SMNVEV (reference sequence). This CDR3 reads CASSLLGLAKNIQYF. The CDR3 DNA sequence: TGTGCCAGCAGTTTATTAGGCCTCGCCAAAAACATTCAGTACTTC.

This clone was seen a handful of times. J is TRBJ1-5 and V is TRBV19; no clear D gene. There are 14 residues in the CDR3. CDR1 and CDR2 (germline): LNHDA, SQIVND (reference sequence). V was pared by 0 bases and J by 7 bases, with 10 bases between. CDR3 nucleotide sequence: TGTGCCAGTAGTATAGATCGTAGAGGCCAGCCCCAGCATTTT. It yields the protein CASSIDRRGQPQHF.

On this clone itself: Compared with germline, one end of the junction differs, possibly owing to a read error. The chain employs TRBV6-5 and TRBJ2-2; D may be TRBD2 (6 bases). CDR1 is MNHEY and CDR2 is SVGAGI in the germline V gene. The CDR3 totals 15 residues. The chain's CDR3 is CAGRNGGANTGELFF. In DNA, the CDR3 is TGTGCCGGCAGGAACGGGGGTGCGAACACCGGGGAGCTGTTTTTT.

This sequence joins TRBV25-1 and TRBJ1-1; 7 nucleotides agree with TRBD1. Germline V gene data show CDR1 as MGHDK and CDR2 as SYGVNS. There are 14 residues in the CDR3. V was pared by 2 bases and J by 3 bases, with 3 bases of the junction left unmatched. CDR3 amino acids: CASSERTGYTEAFF. The CDR3 DNA reads TGTGCCAGCAGTGAAAGGACAGGATACACTGAAGCTTTCTTT. Full variable domain (missing parts from reference TRBV25-1 and TRBJ1-1): EADIYQTPRYLVIGTGKKITLECSQTMGHDKMYWYQQDPGMELHLIHYSYGVNSTEKGDLSSESTVSRIRTEHFPLTLESARPSHTSQYLCASSERTGYTEAFFGQGTRLTVV.

The chain is built from TRBV6-2 or TRBV6-3 and TRBJ1-2; TRBD1 is a possible D gene (5 bases). V dropped 5 bases and J dropped 2 bases, with 15 bases sitting between them. The CDR3 has 15 residues. CDR1 and CDR2 (germline): MNHEY, SVGEGT. CDR3 loop: CASSAPRQLNYGYTF. The CDR3 coding sequence is TGTGCCAGCAGTGCCCCCCGACAGCTCAACTATGGCTACACCTTC.

The CDR3 region has the DNA TGTGCCACCAGTGACTACCGGGACAGGGGGCTGAAAAACTATGGCTACACCTTC. Its translation: CATSDYRDRGLKNYGYTF. This chain joins TRBV24-1 and TRBJ1-2; TRBD1 aligns across 12 bases. The V segment lost 4 bases and the J segment 2 bases; nucleotides outside the gene matches: 10. In germline, CDR1 is KGHDR, CDR2 SFDVKD. The CDR3 is 18 amino acids.

The chain recombines TRBV4-3 with TRBJ1-2; D is possibly TRBD1 (5 bases). V lost 4 bases and J 0 bases, leaving 24 bases between the germline ends. The CDR3 is 19 amino acids. Germline CDR1 is LGHNA and CDR2 is YSLEER. Written as DNA, the CDR3 is TGCGCCAGCAGCCCTGTCGCTGTGGGGGTGCAGGCGGCTAACTATGGCTACACCTTC. As protein: CASSPVAVGVQAANYGYTF.

The chain is built from TRBV7-9 and TRBJ1-6, with no clear D. The CDR3 length is 15 residues. The V gene lost 1 base and the J gene lost 5 bases, with 9 bases spanning the gap. Per germline, CDR1 SEHNR and CDR2 FQNEAQ (reference sequence). For the CDR3, the DNA is TGTGCCAGCAGCTTAGTGACCGGGGATAATTCACCCCTCCACTTT. Its translation is CASSLVTGDNSPLHF.

The chain has TRBV13 and TRBJ2-7; D is uncertain. This CDR3 contains 15 residues. Germline V gives CDR1 PRHDT, CDR2 FYEKMQ (reference sequence). The germline V and J ends were trimmed by 1 base and 6 bases, with 16 bases remaining between them. CDR3 sequence reads: CASSLAPVVSIEQYF. The CDR3 DNA is TGTGCCAGCAGCTTAGCTCCTGTCGTGTCCATCGAGCAGTACTTC.

The genes are TRBV6-6 and TRBJ2-7; tentatively, D is TRBD1 or TRBD2 (6 bases each). Trimming cost V 6 bases and J 0 bases, with 15 bases left between them. The CDR3 is 15 residues long. Germline loops: CDR1 MNHNY, CDR2 SVGAGI (reference sequence). The DNA of the CDR3 is TGTGCCAGCAGACAAGGGGGGACCACCTCCTACGAGCAGTACTTC. Translated, it gives CASRQGGTTSYEQYF.

The chain recombines TRBV4-2 with TRBJ2-2; D call uncertain. Trimming left V 1 base short and J 5 bases short, with 5 bases between. This CDR3 is 13 amino acids long. The germline gives CDR1 LGHNA, CDR2 YNFKEQ. DNA for the CDR3: TGTGCCAGCAGCCAAGCTGCTACCGGGGAGCTGTTTTTT. As protein: CASSQAATGELFF.

This chain uses TRBV5-1 with TRBJ1-1; D perhaps matches TRBD1 (6 bases). The germline V gene has CDR1 SGHRS and CDR2 YFSETQ. Trimming cost V 4 bases and J 6 bases, with 16 bases left between them. The CDR3 runs to 14 residues. For the CDR3, the DNA is TGCGCCAGCAGCCCAGGACAGAGGGAAGCTGAAGCTTTCTTT. Protein sequence: CASSPGQREAEAFF.

This clone has only a few counts. The chain carries TRBV29-1 and TRBJ2-3; 10 bases map to TRBD2. Germline V CDR1 and CDR2: SQVTM, ANQGSEA. The CDR3 covers 13 residues. V was pared by 4 bases and J by 7 bases, with 5 bases of the junction left unmatched. DNA for the CDR3: TGCAGCGTTGCCAGCGGGGGGGATAATACGCAGTATTTT. Amino acid sequence: CSVASGGDNTQYF.

The chain links TRBV30 to TRBJ1-6; tentative D call: TRBD1 (5 bases). V lost 5 bases and J 5 bases, leaving 19 bases between the germline ends. CDR1 is GTSNPN and CDR2 is SVGIG in the germline V gene (reference sequence). CDR3 length: 16 amino acids. The CDR3 sequence is CAWGRGAGSNNSPLHF. Written as DNA, the CDR3 is TGTGCCTGGGGAAGAGGGGCAGGCTCTAATAATTCACCCCTCCACTTT.

V usage is TRBV6-5 and J usage is TRBJ2-2; the match to TRBD1 covers 7 bases. Trimming took 8 bases from V and 7 from J; bases not matched to a gene: 13. Germline V gives CDR1 MNHEY, CDR2 SVGAGI. This CDR3 comprises 15 residues. The CDR3 nucleotides read TGTGCCAGCTTATTCAAAAGGACAGGACTCGGGGAGCTGTTTTTT. It translates to CASLFKRTGLGELFF.

The chain has TRBV7-2 and TRBJ1-3; the D is unclear. The CDR3 has 15 residues. Per the germline V gene, CDR1 is SGHTA and CDR2 is FQGNSA. The V gene lost 2 bases and the J gene lost 0 bases, with 8 bases spanning the gap. The CDR3 loop is CASSLPGSSGNTIYF. The DNA for the CDR3 is TGTGCCAGCAGCTTACCAGGTAGCTCTGGAAACACCATATATTTT. The full variable domain, rest sourced from reference TRBV7-2 and TRBJ1-3, is GAGVSQSPSNKVTEKGKDVELRCDPISGHTALYWYRQSLGQGLEFLIYFQGNSAPDKSGLPSDRFSAERTGGSVSTLTIQRTQQEDSAVYLCASSLPGSSGNTIYFGEGSWLTVV.

This sequence joins TRBV5-1 and TRBJ2-2, with 7 positions matching TRBD1. V trimming: 0 bases; J trimming: 3 bases; junction bases outside the gene matches: 2. Looked up from germline, CDR1 is SGHRS and CDR2 is YFSETQ. This CDR3 has 15 amino acids. Here the CDR3 reads CASSLGDSYTGELFF. As DNA, the CDR3 is TGCGCCAGCAGCTTGGGGGACAGCTACACCGGGGAGCTGTTTTTT.

The chain carries TRBV19 and TRBJ2-3; 10 nucleotides agree with TRBD2. V gave up 9 bases and J gave up 5 bases; unmatched junction bases: 8. The CDR3 length is 14 residues. The germline V gene encodes CDR1 LNHDA and CDR2 SQIVND (reference sequence). CDR3 in amino acids: CASGSGGALDTQYF. CDR3 coding DNA: TGTGCCAGCGGGAGCGGGGGGGCGTTAGATACGCAGTATTTT.

The chain carries TRBV6-2 or TRBV6-3 and TRBJ1-1; D is uncertain. Germline CDR1 reads MNHEY; CDR2 reads SVGEGT. The CDR3 length is 15 residues. Trimming took 2 bases from V and 4 from J, leaving 14 bases between them. The CDR3: CASSYEGGIGTEAFF. CDR3 DNA sequence: TGTGCCAGCAGTTACGAAGGTGGGATTGGCACTGAAGCTTTCTTT.

This clone was seen only once. In nucleotides, the CDR3 is TGTGCCACCGGGACCAGCTACGAGCAGTACTTC. Its protein product is CATGTSYEQYF. This sequence joins TRBV24-1 and TRBJ2-7; tentatively, D is TRBD1 or TRBD2 (5 bases each). Germline V CDR1 and CDR2: KGHDR, SFDVKD. The length of the CDR3 is 11 residues. The ends were cut back, 9 bases at V and 3 bases at J, with 8 bases in the middle.

A note on this clone: A read error may account for a junction end that differs from germline. This sequence joins TRBV7-9 and TRBJ1-4; no reliable D call. This CDR3 contains 16 residues. The germline CDR1 and CDR2 sequences are SEHNR and FQNEAQ (reference sequence). Written as DNA, the CDR3 is TGTGCCAGCAGCTTGTGGTTGGGAGACTTTAATCAAAAACTGTTTTTT. It translates to CASSLWLGDFNQKLFF.

The chain carries TRBV30 and TRBJ2-6, with D uncertain. Germline loops: CDR1 GTSNPN, CDR2 SVGIG (reference sequence). The CDR3 spans 14 residues. Trimming left V 1 base short and J 2 bases short, with 6 bases between. CDR3 sequence: CAWSGPTGANVLTF. CDR3 coding DNA: TGTGCCTGGAGTGGGCCCACTGGGGCCAACGTCCTGACTTTC. The full variable domain, completed using reference TRBV30 and TRBJ2-6, is SQTIHQWPATLVQPVGSPLSLECTVEGTSNPNLYWYRQAAGRGLQLLFYSVGIGQISSEVPQNLSASRPQDRQFILSSKKLLLSDSGFYLCAWSGPTGANVLTFGAGSRLTVL.

This clone has just one count. The gene calls are TRBV5-6 and TRBJ1-1; a possible D gene is TRBD1 (5 bases). The germline V gene has CDR1 SGHDT and CDR2 YYEEEE. V lost 1 base to trimming and J lost 7 bases, with 8 bases between them. The CDR3 contains 12 residues. CDR3 in amino acids: CASSLSRGEAFF. CDR3 nucleotide sequence: TGTGCCAGCAGCTTGAGTAGGGGTGAAGCTTTCTTT. Based on the CDR3 plus reference TRBV5-6 and TRBJ1-1, the full variable domain is DAGVTQSPTHLIKTRGQQVTLRCSPKSGHDTVSWYQQALGQGPQFIFQYYEEEERQRGNFPDRFSGHQFPNYSSELNVNALLLGDSALYLCASSLSRGEAFFGQGTRLTVV.

This chain uses TRBV6-1 with TRBJ1-2; D is uncertain. V lost 2 bases to trimming and J lost 3 bases, with 7 bases between them. Germline assignment: CDR1 MNHNS and CDR2 SASEGT. The CDR3 is made up of 13 amino acids. CDR3 nucleotides: TGTGCCAGCAGTGAACGAGGATACTATGGCTACACCTTC. Amino acids: CASSERGYYGYTF.

The CDR3 loop is CASSQERAVQTNYGYTF. CDR3 nucleotide sequence: TGTGCCAGCAGCCAAGAGAGGGCAGTCCAGACTAACTATGGCTACACCTTC. The J gene is TRBJ1-2, the V gene TRBV4-2; D is undetermined. This CDR3 contains 17 residues. V was shortened by 0 bases and J by 0 bases, with 14 bases between the two germline ends. From germline, CDR1 is LGHNA and CDR2 YNFKEQ.